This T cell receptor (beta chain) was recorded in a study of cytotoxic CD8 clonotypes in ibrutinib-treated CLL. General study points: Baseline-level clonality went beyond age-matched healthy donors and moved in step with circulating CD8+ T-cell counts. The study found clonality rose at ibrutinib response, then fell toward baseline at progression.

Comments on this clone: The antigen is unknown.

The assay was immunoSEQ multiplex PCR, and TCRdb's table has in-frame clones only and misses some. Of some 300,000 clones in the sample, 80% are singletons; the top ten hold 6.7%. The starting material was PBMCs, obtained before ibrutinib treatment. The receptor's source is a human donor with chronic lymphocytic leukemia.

CDR3 sequence reads: CASSLEGTANYEQYF. The CDR3, as DNA: TGTGCCAGCAGCTTAGAAGGGACGGCTAATTACGAGCAGTACTTC. V gene TRBV7-3 combines with J gene TRBJ2-7, with D tentatively TRBD1 or TRBD2 (5 bases each). CDR1 and CDR2 (germline): SGHTA, FQGTGA. This CDR3 comprises 15 residues. V lost 2 bases to trimming and J lost 4 bases, with 15 bases between them.